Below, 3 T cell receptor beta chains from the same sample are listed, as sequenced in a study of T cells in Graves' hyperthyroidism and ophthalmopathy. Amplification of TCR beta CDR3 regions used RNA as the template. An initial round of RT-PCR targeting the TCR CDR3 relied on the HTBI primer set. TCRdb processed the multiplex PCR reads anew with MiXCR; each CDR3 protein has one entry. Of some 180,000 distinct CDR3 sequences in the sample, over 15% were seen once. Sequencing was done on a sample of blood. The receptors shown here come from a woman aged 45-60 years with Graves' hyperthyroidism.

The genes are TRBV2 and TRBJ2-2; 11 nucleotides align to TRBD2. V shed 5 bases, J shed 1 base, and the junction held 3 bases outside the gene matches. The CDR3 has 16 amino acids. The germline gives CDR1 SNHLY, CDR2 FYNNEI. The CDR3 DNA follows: TGTGCCAGCAGTCCTCTAGCGGGAGGGAACACCGGGGAGCTGTTTTTT. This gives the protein CASSPLAGGNTGELFF.

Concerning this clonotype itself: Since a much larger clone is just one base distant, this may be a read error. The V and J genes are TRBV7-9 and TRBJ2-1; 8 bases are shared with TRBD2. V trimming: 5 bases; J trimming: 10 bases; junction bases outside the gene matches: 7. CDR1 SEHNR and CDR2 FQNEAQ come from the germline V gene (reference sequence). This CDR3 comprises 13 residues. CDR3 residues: CASSAGGGGEQFF. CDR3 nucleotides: TGTGCCAGCAGCGCCGGGGGGGGCGGGGAGCAGTTCTTC.

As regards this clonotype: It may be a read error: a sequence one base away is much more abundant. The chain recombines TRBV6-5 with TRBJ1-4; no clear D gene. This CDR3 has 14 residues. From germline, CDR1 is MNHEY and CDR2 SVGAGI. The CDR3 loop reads CASRDSGWDEKLLF. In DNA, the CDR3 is TGTGCCAGCAGGGACTCCGGGTGGGATGAAAAACTGCTTTTT.